One sample yielded the 13 T cell receptor beta chains listed below, sequenced in a study of vaccination effects on CD4 cells after COVID-19. ViraFEST used viral peptide pools to expand antigen-specific CD4+ T cells before sequencing. Researchers isolated CD4+ T cells once approximately eleven days of culture had elapsed. It was two doses of either the BNT162b2 or mRNA-1273 vaccine that participants received. Sequencing was performed with immunoSEQ multiplex PCR; in TCRdb, only in-frame clones are kept and a portion is missing. In the table there are over 25,000 clones, about four fifths of which are singletons. Their cognate antigens are unknown. Sequences were derived from CD4+ T cells from PBMCs cultured with HCoV-NL63 spike peptides, sampled after COVID-19 vaccination. The receptors derive from a human donor who received a COVID-19 vaccine. Some clones in this sample may be carry-over from other donors' samples.

This clone has more than one count but fewer than ten. The chain is built from TRBV15 and TRBJ1-6; no clear D gene. V was clipped by 2 bases and J by 7 bases, with 9 bases between them. CDR1 and CDR2 (germline): LNHNV, YYDKDF (reference sequence). The CDR3 sequence is 14 residues long. CDR3 in amino acids: CATSRQVENSPLHF. The CDR3 DNA reads TGTGCCACCAGCAGACAGGTGGAGAATTCACCCCTCCACTTT.

This rearrangement joins TRBV3-1 (or the pseudogene TRBV3-2) to TRBJ1-2; D remains unclear. V was pared by 2 bases and J by 8 bases, with 15 bases between. The CDR3 runs to 14 residues. Germline CDR1 reads LGHDT; CDR2 reads YNNKEL (reference sequence). For the CDR3, the DNA is TGTGCCAGCAGCCAATTAAGCTCTTCGTGGGGCTACACCTTC. This encodes CASSQLSSSWGYTF.

V usage is TRBV10-3 and J usage is TRBJ1-4; D possibly corresponds to TRBD1 (6 bases). The ends were cut back, 0 bases at V and 8 bases at J, with 13 bases in the middle. The germline V gene has CDR1 ENHRY and CDR2 SYGVKD. The CDR3 runs to 15 residues. Here the CDR3 DNA reads TGTGCCATCAGTGAGTCGGGGGGCCCGGACGAAAAACTGTTTTTT. Residues: CAISESGGPDEKLFF.

The chain joins TRBV24-1 to TRBJ2-5; no clear D gene. The length of the CDR3 is 14 residues. Germline V lookup: CDR1 KGHDR, CDR2 SFDVKD. Trimming left V 2 bases short and J 0 bases short, with 6 bases between. CDR3 DNA sequence: TGTGCCACCAGTGATTCGTGGTACCAAGAGACCCAGTACTTC. It yields the protein CATSDSWYQETQYF.

The chain carries TRBV6-1 and TRBJ2-3; D call uncertain. Germline CDR1 and CDR2: MNHNS and SASEGT. This CDR3 has 14 residues. V was clipped by 2 bases and J by 6 bases, with 12 bases between them. The CDR3 nucleotides read TGTGCCAGCAGTGAAAGACTCGCCGCGGATACGCAGTATTTT. Encoded protein: CASSERLAADTQYF.

The gene calls are TRBV14 and TRBJ1-1; no firm D call. CDR1 is SGHDN and CDR2 is FVKESK in the germline V gene. V gave up 4 bases and J gave up 5 bases, with 14 bases separating them. This CDR3 is 14 amino acids long. CDR3 sequence reads: CASSLSGRRTEAFF. In nucleotides, the CDR3 is TGTGCCAGCAGCCTGTCGGGTCGAAGGACTGAAGCTTTCTTT.

Of note for this clone: Its ends do not fully match the called genes, so a read error is possible. The gene calls are TRBV14 and TRBJ2-3; weak D call: TRBD2 (6 bases). The germline CDR1 and CDR2 sequences are SGHDN and FVKESK. The CDR3 extends over 14 amino acids. The CDR3 here is CASSQDHVIGGPTF. In DNA, the CDR3 is TGTGCCAGCAGCCAAGATCACGTTATCGGGGGACCTACTTTT.

The chain couples TRBV4-3 to TRBJ2-2; D is uncertain. Germline CDR1 LGHNA, CDR2 YSLEER. The CDR3 runs to 18 residues. V lost 0 bases to trimming and J lost 8 bases, with 22 bases between them. The chain's CDR3 is CASSQDFLNVLQAGELFF. The CDR3 coding sequence is TGCGCCAGCAGCCAAGATTTCCTAAATGTCTTACAAGCGGGGGAGCTGTTTTTT.

The chain links TRBV14 to TRBJ1-1; possible D gene TRBD1, 5 bases. Trimming took off 5 bases at V and 1 base at J, with 8 bases between the two ends. Germline lookup yields CDR1 SGHDN and CDR2 FVKESK. This CDR3 has 13 amino acids. CDR3 bases: TGTGCCAGCAGCTACGACAGGAACACTGAAGCTTTCTTT. Translating gives CASSYDRNTEAFF.

This clone was picked up a small number of times. The rearrangement joins TRBV20-1 to TRBJ2-2; D possibly matches TRBD1 or TRBD2 (5 bases each). V was trimmed by 3 bases and J by 5 bases, leaving 22 bases between them. The CDR3 covers 17 residues. Looked up from germline, CDR1 is DFQATT and CDR2 is SNEGSKA (reference sequence). CDR3 region: CSASLWGRSEATGELFF. The DNA of the CDR3 is TGCAGTGCTAGTCTTTGGGGGAGATCCGAGGCGACCGGGGAGCTGTTTTTT.

The chain recombines TRBV18 with TRBJ1-5; 12 bases align to TRBD1. The V gene end was trimmed by 3 bases and the J gene end by 7 bases; junction bases not matched to a gene: 4. The germline V gene encodes CDR1 KGHSH and CDR2 LQKENI. CDR3 length: 15 amino acids. The CDR3 here is CASSPGQGAQQPQHF. CDR3 nucleotide sequence: TGTGCCAGCTCACCGGGACAGGGGGCTCAGCAGCCCCAGCATTTT. Variable domain in full (rest from reference TRBV18 and TRBJ1-5): NAGVMQNPRHLVRRRGQEARLRCSPMKGHSHVYWYRQLPEEGLKFMVYLQKENIIDESGMPKERFSAEFPKEGPSILRIQQVVRGDSAAYFCASSPGQGAQQPQHFGDGTRLSIL.

The chain links TRBV6-2 or TRBV6-3 to TRBJ2-5; D is unclear. The CDR3 spans 16 residues. Germline assignment: CDR1 MNHEY and CDR2 SVGEGT. Between the trimmed V and J ends, which lost 0 bases and 5 bases, there was a span of 16 bases. CDR3 sequence: CASSYSFGSLSETQYF. CDR3 nucleotides: TGTGCCAGCAGTTACTCTTTTGGGTCACTCTCCGAGACCCAGTACTTC.

The CDR3 loop reads CASSLPGGSDTQYF. CDR3 nucleotides: TGTGCCAGCAGCCTCCCGGGGGGTTCGGATACGCAGTATTTT. J is TRBJ2-3 and V is TRBV9; 7 nucleotides line up with TRBD2. Trimming at V came to 4 bases and at J to 6 bases, leaving 8 bases not matched to a gene. Germline assignment: CDR1 SGDLS and CDR2 YYNGEE. The CDR3 runs 14 residues. Using reference TRBV9 and TRBJ2-3 for the parts outside the CDR3, the full variable domain is DSGVTQTPKHLITATGQRVTLRCSPRSGDLSVYWYQQSLDQGLQFLIQYYNGEERAKGNILERFSAQQFPDLHSELNLSSLELGDSALYFCASSLPGGSDTQYFGPGTRLTVL.